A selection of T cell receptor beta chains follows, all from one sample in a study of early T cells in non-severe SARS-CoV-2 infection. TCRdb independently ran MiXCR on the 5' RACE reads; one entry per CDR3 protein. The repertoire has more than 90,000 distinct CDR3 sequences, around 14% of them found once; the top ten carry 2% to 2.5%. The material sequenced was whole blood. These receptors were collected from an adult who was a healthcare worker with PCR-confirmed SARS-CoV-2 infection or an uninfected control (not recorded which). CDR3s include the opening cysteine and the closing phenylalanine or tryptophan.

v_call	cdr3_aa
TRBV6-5	CASSYRDREVDTQYF
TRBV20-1	CSGGASGGREDTQYF
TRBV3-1	CASSQDESGHTEAFF
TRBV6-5	CASSYSAGPYGYTF
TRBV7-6	CASSEMNTEAFF
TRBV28	CASSSTAYGYTF
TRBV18	CASSPELGLTEAFF
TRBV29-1	CSVPALGTVTYNEQFF
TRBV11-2	CASSPSHNEQFF
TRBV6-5	CASSFEANTEAFF
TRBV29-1	CSVGPGQAYMNTEAFF
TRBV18	CASSPLFGKLNTEAFF
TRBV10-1	CASSERTGGTQYF
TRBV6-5	CASSDRWSSYEQYF
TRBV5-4	CASSRLDRGHNEQFF
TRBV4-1	CASSQDSGGMGNTEAFF
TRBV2	CASSFTGVSYEQYF
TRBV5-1	CASSLDGGRNQPQHF
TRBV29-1	CSVEVGTDSSYEQYF
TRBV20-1	CSARDPGRSSYEQYF
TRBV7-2	CARLGLDEQFF
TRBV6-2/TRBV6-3	CASNQGVPYNSPLHF
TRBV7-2	CASSFQRGETQYF
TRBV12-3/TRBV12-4	CASSLEGVSPETQYF
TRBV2	CASSWEREQPQHF
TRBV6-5	CASSYGRYNTEAFF
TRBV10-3	CAISEPSLNGETQYF
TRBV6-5	CASSAPLAGNTEAFF